Here is one T cell receptor beta chain with its context. The data are from a study of CD8 T cells in ankylosing spondylitis. This CDR3 is built from 17 residues. Germline CDR1 reads LNHDA; CDR2 reads SQIVND (reference sequence). V was clipped by 2 bases and J by 2 bases, with 15 bases between them. TCRdb used MiXCR to reprocess the 5' RACE reads, holding one entry per CDR3 protein. Of under 300,000 distinct CDR3 sequences in the sample, 9.5% to 12% were seen once. The chain recombines TRBV19 with TRBJ2-2; TRBD1 might be the D (6 bases). The sample consisted of blood, either unsorted or a sorted T cell fraction (not recorded which). This receptor was obtained from a male donor with ankylosing spondylitis or in good health (not recorded which). The CDR3 is CASSISLRTANTGELFF. CDR3 nucleotides: TGTGCCAGTAGTATAAGCCTCCGGACAGCCAACACCGGGGAGCTGTTTTTT.